This T cell receptor (beta chain) was sequenced during a study of T cell repertoires in cytomegalovirus infection. Overall study context: It can be stated that public TCR beta signatures indicated CMV infection as well as a matching HLA type.

TCRdb analysed the reads with MiXCR anew, one entry per CDR3 protein. The data show 310,000 or so distinct CDR3 sequences, around 25% seen once. Study-wide results and limits: Identification of carriers of CMV plus the relevant HLA was achieved through cumulative public TCR beta family frequency.

This clonotype was counted between two and nine times. Its antigen remains unidentified. This CDR3 comprises 15 residues. V was cut by 1 base and J by 2 bases, with 10 bases left in between. From germline, CDR1 is SGHNT and CDR2 YENEEA. The chain is built from TRBV11-3 and TRBJ2-3, with D perhaps assigned TRBD1 or TRBD2 (5 bases each). The sequences come from cultured PBMCs, collected from culture after CMV antigen stimulation. This clonotype was obtained from a human donor in good health (CMV status not recorded). Some clones in this sample may be carry-over from other donors' samples. DNA of the CDR3: TGTGCCAGCAGCTTAGGGGGGAATCCCACAGATACGCAGTATTTT. Amino acids: CASSLGGNPTDTQYF.